Presented here are 20 T cell receptor beta chains from one specimen sequenced in a study of PD-1 blockade in classical Hodgkin lymphoma. TCRdb keeps only in-frame clones here, not all; method: immunoSEQ multiplex PCR. The top ten hold 10% of the sample, which has about 64,000 clones, more than 80% seen once. As for time point: cycle 4 day 1 (C4D1), after about 6 weeks of nivolumab. Every patient experienced relapse after autologous stem cell transplantation, and brentuximab vedotin exposure varied. The sample was peripheral blood mononuclear cells (PBMCs), taken before the fourth cycle of nivolumab. The receptors were gathered from a human donor with classical Hodgkin lymphoma.

This chain joins TRBV2 and TRBJ1-2, with a possible D match to TRBD1 (6 bases). Looked up from germline, CDR1 is SNHLY and CDR2 is FYNNEI. V was clipped by 8 bases and J by 0 bases, with 16 bases between them. The CDR3 is made up of 15 amino acids. DNA for the CDR3: TGTGCCAGCCCCCTCAGAGAGGGGGCTAACTATGGCTACACCTTC. This gives the protein CASPLREGANYGYTF.

CDR3 amino acids: CASSSVPGTEAFF. CDR3 sequence (DNA): TGTGCCAGCAGCTCAGTTCCGGGCACTGAAGCTTTCTTT. This chain connects TRBV5-6 to TRBJ1-1; no reliable D call. The V end was cut by 3 bases, the J end by 4 bases, with 10 bases between. The length of the CDR3 is 13 residues. Germline CDR1 is SGHDT and CDR2 is YYEEEE. The complete variable domain, with remaining parts taken from reference TRBV5-6 and TRBJ1-1, reads DAGVTQSPTHLIKTRGQQVTLRCSPKSGHDTVSWYQQALGQGPQFIFQYYEEEERQRGNFPDRFSGHQFPNYSSELNVNALLLGDSALYLCASSSVPGTEAFFGQGTRLTVV.

The gene calls are TRBV5-6 and TRBJ1-2, with 8 bases aligning to TRBD1. The trim removed 4 bases at V and 3 bases at J, leaving 11 bases unmatched. This CDR3 has 16 residues. CDR1 and CDR2 (germline): SGHDT, YYEEEE. CDR3 sequence reads: CASSPHQGAQDYGYTF. CDR3 nucleotides: TGTGCCAGCAGCCCCCATCAGGGGGCGCAGGACTATGGCTACACCTTC.

CDR3 residues: CASGAFGGSLAEQFF. CDR3 DNA: TGTGCCAGCGGTGCGTTCGGGGGGTCTCTCGCTGAGCAGTTCTTC. V usage is TRBV6-1 and J usage is TRBJ2-1; TRBD2 matches at 7 bases. V lost 8 bases, J lost 9 bases, and 16 bases stayed unmatched. The CDR3 has 15 residues. Germline V gene sequence: CDR1 MNHNS, CDR2 SASEGT.

The CDR3 reads CASSEIFGQGAYSPLHF. The CDR3 DNA follows: TGCGCCAGCAGTGAGATTTTCGGACAGGGGGCATATTCACCCCTCCACTTT. This chain connects TRBV10-2 to TRBJ1-6; 11 positions agree with TRBD1. V shed 2 bases and J 8 bases; nucleotides not matched to a gene: 8. This CDR3 comprises 17 residues. Germline CDR1 reads WSHSY; CDR2 reads SAAADI.

V usage is TRBV5-4 and J usage is TRBJ1-1; TRBD1 aligns across 7 bases. V lost 4 bases to trimming and J lost 6 bases; unmatched junction nucleotides: 3. CDR3 length equals 12 residues. Germline-derived CDR1 and CDR2 are SGHNT and YYREEE (reference sequence). In nucleotides, the CDR3 is TGTGCCAGCAGCCACGGACAGGCTGAAGCTTTCTTT. This translates into CASSHGQAEAFF.

V is TRBV6-5 and J is TRBJ1-4, with D tentatively TRBD1 (5 bases). Trimming shortened V by 2 bases and J by 8 bases, and 9 bases separated the two germline ends. This CDR3 is 13 amino acids long. CDR1 is MNHEY and CDR2 is SVGAGI in the germline V gene. CDR3 nucleotide sequence: TGTGCCAGCAGTTACGTAGAGGGGGAAAAACTGTTTTTT. This encodes CASSYVEGEKLFF.

This rearrangement joins TRBV6-1 to TRBJ2-7; D uncertain. CDR1 and CDR2 from the germline V gene are MNHNS and SASEGT. The CDR3 has 12 amino acids. Trimming removed 2 bases at V and 6 bases at J, with 8 bases between. The CDR3 is CASSEYVGEQYF. CDR3 nucleotides: TGTGCCAGCAGTGAATATGTAGGCGAGCAGTACTTC.

The chain uses TRBV30 and TRBJ1-1, with 7 bases that match TRBD1. The germline gives CDR1 GTSNPN, CDR2 SVGIG (reference sequence). The CDR3 extends over 12 amino acids. J lost 6 bases, V lost 0 bases, and 1 base had no gene match. The CDR3 DNA follows: TGTGCCTGGAGTGTACAGGGGCCTGAAGCTTTCTTT. It translates to CAWSVQGPEAFF.

The rearrangement links TRBV6-4 to TRBJ1-2; possible D gene TRBD1, 5 bases. This CDR3 has 14 amino acids. CDR1 MRHNA and CDR2 SNTAGT come from the germline V gene. Trimming removed 0 bases from V and 4 bases from J, with 9 bases in between. The DNA for the CDR3 is TGTGCCAGCAGTGACTCTGAGGGACTCTATGGCTACACCTTC. Encoded protein: CASSDSEGLYGYTF.

The V gene is TRBV30, the J gene TRBJ2-7; 12 bases are shared with TRBD1. Per germline, CDR1 GTSNPN and CDR2 SVGIG (reference sequence). The ends lost 4 bases at V and 6 bases at J; junction bases unmatched: 10. The CDR3 contains 15 residues. The CDR3 spells CAWNNPGQGAAEQYF. In DNA, the CDR3 is TGTGCCTGGAATAATCCGGGACAGGGGGCCGCCGAGCAGTACTTC.

The chain combines TRBV2 with TRBJ2-3, with D unresolved. CDR3 length equals 15 residues. V lost 2 bases and J 2 bases, leaving 11 bases between the germline ends. CDR1 is SNHLY and CDR2 is FYNNEI in the germline V gene. The CDR3 protein is CASSELKPYTDTQYF. CDR3 in DNA: TGTGCCAGCAGTGAACTGAAACCCTACACAGATACGCAGTATTTT.

This chain connects TRBV10-3 to TRBJ1-3, with a weak D call TRBD1 (5 bases). Trimming removed 2 bases from V and 1 base from J, with 15 bases in between. Germline CDR1 is ENHRY and CDR2 is SYGVKD. The CDR3 contains 17 residues. CDR3 amino acids: CAISEGSLGQSGNTIYF. DNA for the CDR3: TGTGCCATCAGTGAGGGGTCGCTGGGGCAATCTGGAAACACCATATATTTT.

The chain links TRBV27 to TRBJ2-1; a possible D gene is TRBD1 (6 bases). This CDR3 comprises 15 residues. The ends were cut back, 3 bases at V and 7 bases at J, with 16 bases in the middle. CDR1 and CDR2 (germline): MNHEY, SMNVEV (reference sequence). In DNA form, the CDR3 reads TGTGCCAGCAGTTTCTCGGGACAAAATGGGAATGAGCAGTTCTTC. It translates to CASSFSGQNGNEQFF.

CDR3 DNA: TGCGCCAGCAGCGCGGGACAGGGGAGGGGAGAGACCCAGTACTTC. Translating it yields CASSAGQGRGETQYF. The chain uses TRBV5-1 and TRBJ2-5, with 10 nucleotides matching TRBD1. V lost 4 bases and J lost 4; bases outside the gene matches: 7. In germline, CDR1 is SGHRS, CDR2 YFSETQ. This CDR3 is built from 15 residues.

The genes are TRBV28 and TRBJ2-7; TRBD1 aligns across 10 bases. The CDR3 extends over 13 amino acids. CDR1 and CDR2 (germline): MDHEN, SYDVKM. V shed 6 bases, J shed 4 bases, and the junction held 3 bases outside the gene matches. The CDR3 nucleotides read TGTGCCAGCAGAGGGACAGGGGTATACGAGCAGTACTTC. Translation gives CASRGTGVYEQYF.

The chain carries TRBV18 and TRBJ1-1, with D unresolved. CDR1 and CDR2 (germline): KGHSH, LQKENI. The CDR3 loop spans 16 amino acids. Deletions cut 6 bases from V and 0 bases from J, with 17 bases between. CDR3 in amino acids: CASSPTASSMNTEAFF. The CDR3 region has the DNA TGTGCCAGCTCCCCTACCGCCAGCTCCATGAACACTGAAGCTTTCTTT.

The chain recombines TRBV9 with TRBJ1-6; no clear D. The CDR3 spans 15 residues. The germline V gene encodes CDR1 SGDLS and CDR2 YYNGEE. Between the trimmed V and J ends, which lost 3 bases and 7 bases, there was a span of 14 bases. The CDR3 DNA is TGTGCCAGCAGCGCCGGAGTTAGTATGAATTCACCCCTCCACTTT. Residues: CASSAGVSMNSPLHF.

The chain uses TRBV6-1 and TRBJ2-7, with 8 positions matching TRBD1. The CDR3 length is 14 residues. The germline V gene encodes CDR1 MNHNS and CDR2 SASEGT. V shed 6 bases, J shed 2 bases, and the junction held 6 bases outside the gene matches. This chain's CDR3 is CASRGQAQPYEQYF. CDR3 nucleotides: TGTGCCAGCAGGGGACAGGCCCAACCCTACGAGCAGTACTTC.

The chain combines TRBV4-1 with TRBJ2-5; D gene ambiguous. This CDR3 is built from 13 residues. V lost 8 bases and J lost 5, with 15 bases in between. Germline V gives CDR1 MGHRA, CDR2 YSYEKL. In DNA form, the CDR3 reads TGCGCCAGCTCAGCTTCGTTTGTCGAGACCCAGTACTTC. It specifies CASSASFVETQYF.